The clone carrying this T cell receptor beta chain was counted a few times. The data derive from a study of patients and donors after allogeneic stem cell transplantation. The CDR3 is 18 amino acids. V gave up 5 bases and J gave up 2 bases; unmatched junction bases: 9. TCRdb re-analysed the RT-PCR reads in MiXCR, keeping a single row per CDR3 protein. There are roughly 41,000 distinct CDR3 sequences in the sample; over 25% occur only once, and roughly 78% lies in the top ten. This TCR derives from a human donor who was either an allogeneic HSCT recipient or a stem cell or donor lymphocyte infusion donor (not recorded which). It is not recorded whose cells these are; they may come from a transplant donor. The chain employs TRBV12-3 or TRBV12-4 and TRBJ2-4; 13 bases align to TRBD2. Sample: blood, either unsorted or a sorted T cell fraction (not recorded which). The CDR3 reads CASSLLAGGPGSKNIQYF. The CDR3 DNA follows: TGTGCCAGCAGTCTACTAGCGGGAGGGCCAGGGTCCAAAAACATTCAGTACTTC.